The 17 T cell receptor beta chains presented below share a single source sample, sequenced in a study of EBV T-cell therapy then PD-1 blockade in nasopharyngeal carcinoma. These receptors' targets are unknown. Treatment noted: AdE1-LMPpoly-expanded autologous EBV-specific T-cell therapy followed by anti-PD-1 nivolumab. Measured with immunoSEQ multiplex PCR; TCRdb has only the in-frame clones, and not every one. The data show some 14,000 clones, approximately 80% seen once. This sample comprised CD8+ T cells from blood, obtained at roughly day 97 from a patient whose treatment included autologous EBV-specific T cells and nivolumab. The receptors were gathered from a man aged 35-49 years with nasopharyngeal carcinoma.

This clone was counted only a few times. The chain combines TRBV19 with TRBJ2-2, with no clear D. The V end lost 7 bases, the J end lost 3 bases, and 12 bases lay between the germline ends. The CDR3 sequence is 14 residues long. Germline V gene sequence: CDR1 LNHDA, CDR2 SQIVND (reference sequence). CDR3 sequence reads: CASTTRLYTGELFF. In DNA form, the CDR3 reads TGTGCCAGTACTACGAGGTTGTACACCGGGGAGCTGTTTTTT.

The rearrangement joins TRBV30 to TRBJ2-2; 13 nucleotides line up with TRBD2. CDR1 is GTSNPN, CDR2 SVGIG, per germline (reference sequence). The CDR3 spans 15 residues. Losses at the gene ends were 3 bases for V and 7 bases for J; bases not matched to a gene: 5. CDR3 in amino acids: CAWSTSGGAVGELFF. CDR3 DNA: TGTGCCTGGAGCACTAGCGGGGGGGCCGTCGGGGAGCTGTTTTTT.

The V call is TRBV6-5, the J call TRBJ2-7; 9 bases are a match to TRBD1. J was trimmed by 3 bases and V by 1 base; bases with no gene match: 1. From germline, CDR1 is MNHEY and CDR2 SVGAGI. The CDR3 covers 14 residues. The CDR3 DNA follows: TGTGCCAGCAGTTACTTGGGACAGGGCTACGAGCAGTACTTC. This sequence encodes CASSYLGQGYEQYF.

The gene calls are TRBV3-1 (or the pseudogene TRBV3-2) and TRBJ1-2, with D unclear. CDR3 length: 14 residues. Germline loops: CDR1 LGHDT, CDR2 YNNKEL (reference sequence). The germline V and J ends were trimmed by 1 base and 0 bases, with 6 bases remaining between them. The CDR3 here is CASSQVTANYGYTF. The CDR3 bases are TGTGCCAGCAGCCAAGTTACAGCTAACTATGGCTACACCTTC.

The rearrangement joins TRBV7-3 to TRBJ2-3, with D unresolved. CDR3 size: 14 residues. The germline gives CDR1 SGHTA, CDR2 FQGTGA. Trimming pared 6 bases from V and 3 bases from J, leaving 13 bases between. This chain's CDR3 is CASRTGHETDTQYF. CDR3 DNA sequence: TGTGCCAGCAGAACGGGCCACGAAACAGATACGCAGTATTTT.

Within the sample, this clone is medium-sized (0.01 to 0.1%). Other DNA sequences in this specimen translate into the identical CDR3. The chain has TRBV4-1 and TRBJ1-1; D is undetermined. Deletions cut 1 base from V and 3 bases from J, with 6 bases between. Looked up from germline, CDR1 is MGHRA and CDR2 is YSYEKL. This CDR3 contains 13 residues. The CDR3 loop reads CASSQVGHTEAFF. In nucleotides, the CDR3 is TGCGCCAGCAGCCAAGTAGGGCACACTGAAGCTTTCTTT.

This sequence joins TRBV21-1 and TRBJ2-1. TRBV21-1 is listed as a pseudogene. The CDR3 is 13 amino acids. CDR3 sequence: CASSKEDYNEQFF. CDR3 sequence (DNA): TGTGCCAGCAGCAAAGAGGACTACAATGAGCAGTTCTTC.

Only one count was recorded for this clone. V is TRBV27 and J is TRBJ1-5; the D gene is possibly TRBD1 (5 bases). The ends were cut back, 6 bases at V and 5 bases at J, with 17 bases in the middle. There are 15 residues in the CDR3. The V gene's germline CDR1 is MNHEY and CDR2 SMNVEV (reference sequence). The CDR3 sequence is CASREFGREDQPQHF. The CDR3 region has the DNA TGTGCCAGCAGAGAGTTCGGCAGGGAGGATCAGCCCCAGCATTTT.

V is TRBV30 and J is TRBJ1-2, with D unresolved. CDR1 is GTSNPN, CDR2 SVGIG, per germline (reference sequence). The CDR3 covers 13 residues. The V gene lost 5 bases and the J gene lost 5 bases, with 15 bases spanning the gap. The CDR3 region has the DNA TGTGCCTGGGACTTTGGTCCCCCATATGGCTACACCTTC. Its protein product is CAWDFGPPYGYTF. The entire variable domain, with the rest obtained from reference TRBV30 and TRBJ1-2, is as follows: SQTIHQWPATLVQPVGSPLSLECTVEGTSNPNLYWYRQAAGRGLQLLFYSVGIGQISSEVPQNLSASRPQDRQFILSSKKLLLSDSGFYLCAWDFGPPYGYTFGSGTRLTVV.

The J gene is TRBJ2-7, the V gene TRBV6-1; 7 bases fit TRBD1. Germline trimming cut 1 base from V and 3 bases from J; bases unmatched to any gene: 9. Germline CDR1 and CDR2: MNHNS and SASEGT. The CDR3 loop spans 16 amino acids. CDR3 amino acids: CASSEVPGRTGYEQYF. DNA of the CDR3: TGTGCCAGCAGTGAAGTCCCGGGGCGGACAGGCTACGAGCAGTACTTC.

The J gene is TRBJ1-1, the V gene TRBV6-1; a possible D gene is TRBD1 (5 bases). The ends were cut back, 0 bases at V and 3 bases at J, with 11 bases in the middle. This CDR3 is 15 amino acids long. Germline loops: CDR1 MNHNS, CDR2 SASEGT. The CDR3 bases are TGTGCCAGCAGTGAAGCGCAGGGTCTCGACACTGAAGCTTTCTTT. This gives the protein CASSEAQGLDTEAFF.

The J gene is TRBJ1-2, the V gene TRBV11-1, with D possibly matching TRBD1 (5 bases). Trimming pared 2 bases from V and 8 bases from J, leaving 12 bases between. CDR1 and CDR2 (germline): SGHAT, FQDESV (reference sequence). The CDR3 runs to 13 residues. CDR3 loop: CASSLMQGEGYTF. The CDR3 DNA reads TGTGCCAGCAGCTTAATGCAGGGCGAGGGCTACACCTTC.

This chain joins TRBV6-2 or TRBV6-3 and TRBJ2-2; 9 positions agree with TRBD1. This CDR3 contains 17 residues. Germline-derived CDR1 and CDR2 are MNHEY and SVGEGT. The junction had 10 bases not matched to a gene; V was cut back by 4 bases and J by 4 bases. The CDR3 loop is CASSFHRGHSGTGELFF. Here the CDR3 DNA reads TGTGCCAGCAGTTTTCACAGGGGGCATTCGGGCACCGGGGAGCTGTTTTTT.

The chain joins TRBV6-2 or TRBV6-3 to TRBJ1-2; tentatively, D is TRBD1 (5 bases). V lost 2 bases and J lost 6, with 13 bases in between. The CDR3 has 14 amino acids. Germline CDR1 reads MNHEY; CDR2 reads SVGEGT. This CDR3 is CASSYRAAGDGYTF. The CDR3 DNA reads TGTGCCAGCAGTTACAGGGCCGCGGGGGATGGCTACACCTTC.

This clone was picked up one time. The V gene is TRBV7-8, the J gene TRBJ2-2, with 10 bases that match TRBD1. The V segment lost 4 bases and the J segment 4 bases; nucleotides outside the gene matches: 3. The CDR3 contains 15 residues. Germline V lookup: CDR1 SGHVS, CDR2 FQNEAQ. The CDR3 nucleotides read TGTGCCAGCAGCTCCTGGACAGGGGGCACCGGGGAGCTGTTTTTT. It translates to CASSSWTGGTGELFF. Supplemented by reference TRBV7-8 and TRBJ2-2, the full variable domain reads GAGVSQSPRYKVAKRGQDVALRCDPISGHVSLFWYQQALGQGPEFLTYFQNEAQLDKSGLPSDRFFAERPEGSVSTLKIQRTQQEDSAVYLCASSSWTGGTGELFFGEGSRLTVL.

The CDR3 spells CASSVSGTANTEAFF. The CDR3 DNA reads TGTGCCAGCAGCGTATCCGGGACAGCGAACACTGAAGCTTTCTTT. The chain combines TRBV9 with TRBJ1-1, with 7 nucleotides matching TRBD1. This CDR3 region has 15 residues. Germline V gene lookup returns CDR1 SGDLS and CDR2 YYNGEE. V lost 1 base, J lost 1 base, and 4 bases stayed unmatched. The whole variable domain, remainder taken from reference TRBV9 and TRBJ1-1, is DSGVTQTPKHLITATGQRVTLRCSPRSGDLSVYWYQQSLDQGLQFLIQYYNGEERAKGNILERFSAQQFPDLHSELNLSSLELGDSALYFCASSVSGTANTEAFFGQGTRLTVV.

A few counts support this clone. The chain is built from TRBV6-2 or TRBV6-3 and TRBJ1-6, with D possibly TRBD1 on 5 matching bases. V shed 5 bases and J shed 9 bases, with 14 bases lying between them. CDR1 and CDR2 (germline): MNHEY, SVGEGT. This CDR3 has 14 amino acids. The CDR3 DNA reads as TGTGCCAGCAGTCCCCCGCCCGGGGGTTCACCCCTCCACTTT. This encodes CASSPPPGGSPLHF.